This is a list of T cell receptor beta chains from one sample in a study of T cell responses to AZD1222 COVID-19 vaccine. Profiling relied on immunoSEQ multiplex PCR, and the TCRdb table lists in-frame clones only, not all of them. This table has approximately 75,000 clones, around 87% appearing once. The specimen comprised peripheral blood, sampled 28 days after the second AZD1222 dose. These receptors all stem from an adult who received the AZD1222 COVID-19 vaccine. Each CDR3 is given with its conserved first and last residue. Fields, in order: D gene, V gene, J gene, clone size, CDR3 protein, CDR3 DNA. A D gene is named only where the DNA matches it firmly. A clone size is listed for some rows: how often the clone was seen (once, few, many), or a class if it is expanded.

D gene: .
V gene: TRBV15
J gene: TRBJ1-2
clone size: .
CDR3 protein: CATEPGGYGYTF
CDR3 DNA: TGTGCCACCGAGCCTGGGGGCTATGGCTACACCTTC

D gene: TRBD2
V gene: TRBV6-4
J gene: TRBJ2-3
clone size: medium-sized
CDR3 protein: CASSASGGATDTQYF
CDR3 DNA: TGTGCCAGCAGTGCTAGCGGGGGGGCCACAGATACGCAGTATTTT

D gene: .
V gene: TRBV7-2
J gene: TRBJ1-5
clone size: few
CDR3 protein: CASSLRGNQPQHF
CDR3 DNA: TGTGCCAGCAGCCTAAGGGGGAATCAGCCCCAGCATTTT

D gene: .
V gene: TRBV3-1/TRBV3-2
J gene: TRBJ1-1
clone size: .
CDR3 protein: CASRGPTEAFF
CDR3 DNA: TGTGCCAGCCGGGGGCCCACTGAAGCTTTCTTT

D gene: .
V gene: TRBV7-3
J gene: TRBJ2-3
clone size: .
CDR3 protein: CASSLTPATDTQYF
CDR3 DNA: TGTGCCAGCAGCTTAACGCCGGCAACAGATACGCAGTATTTT

D gene: .
V gene: TRBV30
J gene: TRBJ1-4
clone size: .
CDR3 protein: CAWSVGGTNEKLFF
CDR3 DNA: TGTGCCTGGAGTGTCGGGGGTACTAATGAAAAACTGTTTTTT

D gene: TRBD1
V gene: TRBV6-5
J gene: TRBJ1-2
clone size: .
CDR3 protein: CASSYGQGFYGYTF
CDR3 DNA: TGTGCCAGCAGTTACGGACAGGGGTTCTATGGCTACACCTTC

D gene: .
V gene: TRBV19
J gene: TRBJ1-1
clone size: .
CDR3 protein: CASSPRGQNTEAFF
CDR3 DNA: TGTGCCAGTAGTCCGCGCGGCCAGAACACTGAAGCTTTCTTT

D gene: .
V gene: TRBV30
J gene: TRBJ2-4
clone size: .
CDR3 protein: CAWESKLAKNIQYF
CDR3 DNA: TGTGCCTGGGAGTCTAAACTAGCCAAAAACATTCAGTACTTC

D gene: TRBD1
V gene: TRBV29-1
J gene: TRBJ2-5
clone size: .
CDR3 protein: CSSRTGQETQYF
CDR3 DNA: TGCAGCTCGCGGACAGGGCAAGAGACCCAGTACTTC

D gene: TRBD1
V gene: TRBV27
J gene: TRBJ1-1
clone size: .
CDR3 protein: CASSFNQGAVSSVRTEAFF
CDR3 DNA: TGTGCCAGCAGTTTTAATCAGGGGGCAGTCTCGTCCGTACGGACTGAAGCTTTCTTT

D gene: TRBD1
V gene: TRBV18
J gene: TRBJ1-1
clone size: .
CDR3 protein: CASSAGTGISEAFF
CDR3 DNA: TGTGCCAGCTCAGCCGGGACAGGGATTAGTGAAGCTTTCTTT

D gene: .
V gene: TRBV21-1
J gene: TRBJ2-5
clone size: .
CDR3 protein: CASSKRGWALAGGKETQYF
CDR3 DNA: TGTGCCAGCAGCAAGAGGGGATGGGCACTAGCGGGGGGTAAAGAGACCCAGTACTTC

D gene: TRBD1
V gene: TRBV7-2
J gene: TRBJ2-7
clone size: .
CDR3 protein: CASSLGWQGAFWDEQYF
CDR3 DNA: TGTGCCAGCAGCTTAGGGTGGCAGGGGGCGTTTTGGGACGAGCAGTACTTC

D gene: .
V gene: TRBV11-2
J gene: TRBJ2-1
clone size: .
CDR3 protein: CASSLGGRRGQFF
CDR3 DNA: TGTGCCAGCAGCTTAGGAGGCAGAAGGGGGCAGTTCTTC

D gene: .
V gene: TRBV6-8
J gene: TRBJ1-1
clone size: .
CDR3 protein: CASRYYAPGPRKNTEAFF
CDR3 DNA: TGTGCCAGCAGGTACTATGCCCCAGGGCCCCGGAAGAACACTGAAGCTTTCTTT

D gene: .
V gene: TRBV6-2/TRBV6-3
J gene: TRBJ1-5
clone size: .
CDR3 protein: CASSSRDLLASQPQHF
CDR3 DNA: TGTGCCAGCAGCTCGCGGGACCTCCTAGCCAGTCAGCCCCAGCATTTT

D gene: .
V gene: TRBV4-2
J gene: TRBJ1-2
clone size: .
CDR3 protein: CASSRELLANYGYTF
CDR3 DNA: TGTGCCAGCAGCCGGGAGCTTTTAGCTAACTATGGCTACACCTTC

D gene: .
V gene: TRBV30
J gene: TRBJ2-4
clone size: .
CDR3 protein: CASGDLAKNIQYF
CDR3 DNA: TGTGCCTCGGGGGATCTAGCCAAAAACATTCAGTACTTC

D gene: .
V gene: TRBV7-2
J gene: TRBJ2-5
clone size: .
CDR3 protein: CASSMGTQETQYF
CDR3 DNA: TGTGCCAGCAGCATGGGGACCCAAGAGACCCAGTACTTC

D gene: .
V gene: TRBV7-9
J gene: TRBJ1-1
clone size: .
CDR3 protein: CASSPSRRDLEAFF
CDR3 DNA: TGTGCCAGCAGCCCAAGCCGCCGGGACCTTGAAGCTTTCTTT

D gene: TRBD2
V gene: TRBV6-5
J gene: TRBJ2-1
clone size: medium-sized
CDR3 protein: CASSYRTSGGNEQFF
CDR3 DNA: TGTGCCAGCAGTTACCGGACTAGCGGGGGGAATGAGCAGTTCTTC

D gene: TRBD1
V gene: TRBV11-3
J gene: TRBJ2-5
clone size: once
CDR3 protein: CASSFRGIGQGEETQYF
CDR3 DNA: TGTGCCAGCAGCTTTCGGGGAATAGGACAGGGAGAAGAGACCCAGTACTTC

D gene: TRBD1
V gene: TRBV28
J gene: TRBJ2-5
clone size: once
CDR3 protein: CASSPQTTGAETQYF
CDR3 DNA: TGTGCCAGCAGTCCCCAAACGACAGGGGCCGAGACCCAGTACTTC

D gene: TRBD1
V gene: TRBV19
J gene: TRBJ2-3
clone size: .
CDR3 protein: CASSIYSGTGVTDTQYF
CDR3 DNA: TGTGCCAGTAGTATCTACTCCGGGACAGGGGTAACAGATACGCAGTATTTT

D gene: .
V gene: TRBV3-1/TRBV3-2
J gene: TRBJ2-1
clone size: .
CDR3 protein: CASKGDPGEQFF
CDR3 DNA: TGTGCCAGCAAGGGGGACCCCGGTGAGCAGTTCTTC

D gene: TRBD1
V gene: TRBV5-4
J gene: TRBJ1-1
clone size: .
CDR3 protein: CASSSARDRGSMNTEAFF
CDR3 DNA: TGTGCCAGCAGCTCGGCCCGGGACAGGGGATCAATGAACACTGAAGCTTTCTTT

D gene: .
V gene: TRBV28
J gene: TRBJ2-7
clone size: .
CDR3 protein: CASSLSPYEQYF
CDR3 DNA: TGTGCCAGCAGCCTTAGCCCCTACGAGCAGTACTTC

D gene: .
V gene: TRBV7-2
J gene: TRBJ1-2
clone size: once
CDR3 protein: CASSLGLQGYGYTF
CDR3 DNA: TGTGCCAGCAGCTTAGGATTACAGGGCTATGGCTACACCTTC

D gene: .
V gene: TRBV5-1
J gene: TRBJ2-1
clone size: many
CDR3 protein: CASSLVGVTYNEQFF
CDR3 DNA: TGCGCCAGCAGCTTGGTGGGGGTTACCTACAATGAGCAGTTCTTC

D gene: TRBD1
V gene: TRBV28
J gene: TRBJ2-3
clone size: .
CDR3 protein: CASGLGQGDADTQYF
CDR3 DNA: TGTGCCAGCGGGCTGGGACAGGGAGATGCAGATACGCAGTATTTT

D gene: TRBD2
V gene: TRBV5-6
J gene: TRBJ2-7
clone size: .
CDR3 protein: CASSFSLAGGHYEQYF
CDR3 DNA: TGTGCCAGCAGCTTTAGTTTAGCGGGGGGACACTACGAGCAGTACTTC

D gene: .
V gene: TRBV6-5
J gene: TRBJ1-1
clone size: .
CDR3 protein: CASYRTKTEAFF
CDR3 DNA: TGTGCCAGTTACAGGACTAAAACTGAAGCTTTCTTT

D gene: .
V gene: TRBV6-6
J gene: TRBJ1-5
clone size: .
CDR3 protein: CASSYSQGRGQPQHF
CDR3 DNA: TGTGCCAGCAGTTACTCCCAGGGGAGGGGGCAGCCCCAGCATTTT

D gene: .
V gene: TRBV7-6
J gene: TRBJ1-4
clone size: .
CDR3 protein: CASSFASSEKLFF
CDR3 DNA: TGTGCCAGCAGCTTCGCGTCATCGGAAAAACTGTTTTTT

D gene: .
V gene: TRBV5-1
J gene: TRBJ2-1
clone size: .
CDR3 protein: CASRAGQFSYNEQFF
CDR3 DNA: TGCGCCAGCAGGGCAGGACAGTTCTCCTACAATGAGCAGTTCTTC

D gene: .
V gene: TRBV18
J gene: TRBJ2-2
clone size: .
CDR3 protein: CASSPPSNTGELFF
CDR3 DNA: TGTGCCAGCTCACCACCCTCGAACACCGGGGAGCTGTTTTTT

D gene: TRBD2
V gene: TRBV6-5
J gene: TRBJ2-1
clone size: .
CDR3 protein: CASTLIGGGHNEQFF
CDR3 DNA: TGTGCCAGCACCCTTATTGGCGGGGGACACAATGAGCAGTTCTTC

D gene: .
V gene: TRBV6-6
J gene: TRBJ2-7
clone size: .
CDR3 protein: CASSYSLGYEQYF
CDR3 DNA: TGTGCCAGCAGTTACTCGTTGGGGTACGAGCAGTACTTC

D gene: .
V gene: TRBV7-6
J gene: TRBJ1-6
clone size: .
CDR3 protein: CASSLSGRGNNSPLHF
CDR3 DNA: TGTGCCAGCAGTCTATCGGGCAGGGGTAATAATTCACCCCTCCACTTT

D gene: TRBD2
V gene: TRBV2
J gene: TRBJ2-2
clone size: .
CDR3 protein: CATRGENTGELFF
CDR3 DNA: TGTGCCACTCGGGGGGAAAACACCGGGGAGCTGTTTTTT

D gene: .
V gene: TRBV30
J gene: TRBJ2-5
clone size: few
CDR3 protein: CAASGTPLGTQYF
CDR3 DNA: TGTGCCGCCTCCGGGACCCCTCTCGGGACCCAGTACTTC

D gene: TRBD1
V gene: TRBV6-5
J gene: TRBJ1-4
clone size: .
CDR3 protein: CASTPGQQNEKLFF
CDR3 DNA: TGTGCCAGCACGCCGGGACAGCAGAATGAAAAACTGTTTTTT

D gene: .
V gene: TRBV28
J gene: TRBJ2-3
clone size: .
CDR3 protein: CASSSLGGADTQYF
CDR3 DNA: TGTGCCAGCAGTTCCCTTGGGGGGGCGGATACGCAGTATTTT

D gene: TRBD1
V gene: TRBV29-1
J gene: TRBJ1-1
clone size: .
CDR3 protein: CSVGQVQQGAFF
CDR3 DNA: TGCAGCGTTGGACAGGTCCAACAGGGGGCTTTCTTT

D gene: .
V gene: TRBV6-4
J gene: TRBJ2-3
clone size: .
CDR3 protein: CASSEGTGSGADTQYF
CDR3 DNA: TGTGCCAGCAGTGAGGGAACAGGGTCTGGGGCAGATACGCAGTATTTT

D gene: .
V gene: TRBV30
J gene: TRBJ1-1
clone size: .
CDR3 protein: CAWSARGNTEAFF
CDR3 DNA: TGTGCCTGGAGCGCCAGAGGGAACACTGAAGCTTTCTTT